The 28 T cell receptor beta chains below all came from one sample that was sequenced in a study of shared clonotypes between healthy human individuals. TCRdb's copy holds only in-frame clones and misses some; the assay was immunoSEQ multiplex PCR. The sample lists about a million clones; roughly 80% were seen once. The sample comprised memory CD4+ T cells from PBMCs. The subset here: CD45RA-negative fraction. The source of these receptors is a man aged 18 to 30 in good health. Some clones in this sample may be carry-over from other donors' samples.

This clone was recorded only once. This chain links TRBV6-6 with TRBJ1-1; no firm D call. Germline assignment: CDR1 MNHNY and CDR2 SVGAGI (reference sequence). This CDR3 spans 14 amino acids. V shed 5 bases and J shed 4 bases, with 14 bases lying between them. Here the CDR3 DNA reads TGTGCCAGCAGTCAGACCCACGGTGGCACTGAAGCTTTCTTT. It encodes CASSQTHGGTEAFF.

This chain's CDR3 is CASSGNQDRSNEKLFF. CDR3 bases: TGTGCCAGCAGCGGAAATCAGGATCGCTCTAATGAAAAACTGTTTTTT. V is TRBV9 and J is TRBJ1-4; D call uncertain. CDR1 and CDR2 (germline): SGDLS, YYNGEE. V lost 3 bases, J lost 3 bases, and 15 bases lay in between. This CDR3 spans 16 amino acids.

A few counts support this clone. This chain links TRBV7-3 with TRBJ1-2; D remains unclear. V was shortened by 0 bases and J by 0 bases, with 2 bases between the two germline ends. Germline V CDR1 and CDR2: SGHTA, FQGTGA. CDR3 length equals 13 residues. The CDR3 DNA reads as TGTGCCAGCAGCTTAACACCTAACTATGGCTACACCTTC. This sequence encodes CASSLTPNYGYTF.

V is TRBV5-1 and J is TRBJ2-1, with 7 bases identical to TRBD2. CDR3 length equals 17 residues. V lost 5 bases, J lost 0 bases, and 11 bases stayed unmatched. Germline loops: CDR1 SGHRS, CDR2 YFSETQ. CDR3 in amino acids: CASRRLASGYSYNEQFF. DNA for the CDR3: TGCGCCAGCAGAAGGTTGGCTAGCGGATACTCCTACAATGAGCAGTTCTTC. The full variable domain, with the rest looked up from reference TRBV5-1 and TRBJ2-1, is KAGVTQTPRYLIKTRGQQVTLSCSPISGHRSVSWYQQTPGQGLQFLFEYFSETQRNKGNFPGRFSGRQFSNSRSEMNVSTLELGDSALYLCASRRLASGYSYNEQFFGPGTRLTVL.

CDR3 coding DNA: TGTGCCAGCAGCTTAACAGGGACAGGAGCCAACGAGCAGTACTTC. It codes for CASSLTGTGANEQYF. V usage is TRBV7-2 and J usage is TRBJ2-7, with 8 bases fitting TRBD1. Unmatched junction bases numbered 8, after V lost 2 bases and J lost 5 bases. CDR1 SGHTA and CDR2 FQGNSA come from the germline V gene. The CDR3 spans 15 residues. Combining the CDR3 with reference TRBV7-2 and TRBJ2-7 gives the whole variable domain GAGVSQSPSNKVTEKGKDVELRCDPISGHTALYWYRQSLGQGLEFLIYFQGNSAPDKSGLPSDRFSAERTGGSVSTLTIQRTQQEDSAVYLCASSLTGTGANEQYFGPGTRLTVT.

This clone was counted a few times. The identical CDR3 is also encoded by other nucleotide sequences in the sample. In DNA, the CDR3 is TGTGCCAGCAGCTTATCCTCAAACACCGGGGAGCTGTTTTTT. Translation: CASSLSSNTGELFF. The V and J genes are TRBV7-3 and TRBJ2-2; D gene ambiguous. There are 14 residues in the CDR3. The V end lost 2 bases, the J end lost 2 bases, and 6 bases lay between the germline ends. The V gene's germline CDR1 is SGHTA and CDR2 FQGTGA.

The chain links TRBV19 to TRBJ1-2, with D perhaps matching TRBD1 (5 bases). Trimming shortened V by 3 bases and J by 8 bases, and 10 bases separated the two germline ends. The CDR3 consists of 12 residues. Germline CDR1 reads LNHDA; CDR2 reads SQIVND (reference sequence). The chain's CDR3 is CASSIAGPGYTF. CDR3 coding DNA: TGTGCCAGTAGTATTGCGGGGCCGGGCTACACCTTC.

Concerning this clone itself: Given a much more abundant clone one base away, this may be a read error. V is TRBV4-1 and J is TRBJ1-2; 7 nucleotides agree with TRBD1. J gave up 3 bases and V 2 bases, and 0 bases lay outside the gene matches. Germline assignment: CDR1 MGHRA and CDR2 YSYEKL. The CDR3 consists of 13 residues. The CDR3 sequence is CASSQQGDYGYTF. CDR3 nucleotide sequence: TGCGCCAGCAGCCAACAGGGGGACTATGGCTACACCTTC.

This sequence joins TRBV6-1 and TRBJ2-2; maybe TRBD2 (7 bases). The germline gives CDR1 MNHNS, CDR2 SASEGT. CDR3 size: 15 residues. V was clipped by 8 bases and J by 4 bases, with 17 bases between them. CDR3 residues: CASQVAGAGTGELFF. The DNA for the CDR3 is TGTGCCAGCCAAGTGGCGGGGGCGGGCACCGGGGAGCTGTTTTTT.

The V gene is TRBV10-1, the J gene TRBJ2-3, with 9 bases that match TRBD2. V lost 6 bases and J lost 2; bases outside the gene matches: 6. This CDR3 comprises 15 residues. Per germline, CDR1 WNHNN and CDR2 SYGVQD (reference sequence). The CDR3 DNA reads TGCGCCAGCAGCCCAACTAGCGGGTTCACAGATACGCAGTATTTT. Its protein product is CASSPTSGFTDTQYF.

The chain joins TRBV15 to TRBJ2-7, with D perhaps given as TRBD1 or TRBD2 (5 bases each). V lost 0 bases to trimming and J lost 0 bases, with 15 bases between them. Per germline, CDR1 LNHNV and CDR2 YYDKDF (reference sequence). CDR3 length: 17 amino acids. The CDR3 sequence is CATSRDRTGGNSYEQYF. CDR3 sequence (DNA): TGTGCCACCAGCAGAGACCGCACAGGAGGAAACTCCTACGAGCAGTACTTC.

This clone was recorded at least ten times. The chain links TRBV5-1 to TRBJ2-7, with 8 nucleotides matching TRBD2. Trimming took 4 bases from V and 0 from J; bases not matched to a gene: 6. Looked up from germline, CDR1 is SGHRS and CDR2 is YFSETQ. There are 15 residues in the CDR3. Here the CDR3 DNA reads TGCGCCAGCAGCCCCTTAGCGGGAAACTCCTACGAGCAGTACTTC. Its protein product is CASSPLAGNSYEQYF. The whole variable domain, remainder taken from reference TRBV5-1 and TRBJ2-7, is KAGVTQTPRYLIKTRGQQVTLSCSPISGHRSVSWYQQTPGQGLQFLFEYFSETQRNKGNFPGRFSGRQFSNSRSEMNVSTLELGDSALYLCASSPLAGNSYEQYFGPGTRLTVT.

The CDR3 nucleotides are TGTGCCAGCAGCTTGGGACCCGGAGTCTACGAGCAGTACTTC. Its protein product is CASSLGPGVYEQYF. The chain joins TRBV11-2 to TRBJ2-7, with D possibly called TRBD1 or TRBD2 (5 bases each). The CDR3 is 14 residues long. Trimming pared 3 bases from V and 3 bases from J, leaving 12 bases between. The germline CDR1 and CDR2 sequences are SGHAT and FQNNGV. The full variable domain, completed using reference TRBV11-2 and TRBJ2-7, is EAGVAQSPRYKIIEKRQSVAFWCNPISGHATLYWYQQILGQGPKLLIQFQNNGVVDDSQLPKDRFSAERLKGVDSTLKIQPAKLEDSAVYLCASSLGPGVYEQYFGPGTRLTVT.

The CDR3 spells CASSPTGKGYTF. CDR3 bases: TGTGCCAGCAGCCCGACAGGGAAAGGCTACACCTTC. This chain connects TRBV14 to TRBJ1-2; TRBD1 aligns across 7 bases. V trimming: 4 bases; J trimming: 8 bases; junction bases outside the gene matches: 4. This CDR3 has 12 residues. CDR1 SGHDN and CDR2 FVKESK come from the germline V gene.

The CDR3 region has the DNA TGTGCCAGCAGCGTAGGAGAGGGGACAGGGTCCAGGGAAGCTTTCTTT. Protein sequence: CASSVGEGTGSREAFF. The rearrangement links TRBV9 to TRBJ1-1; 9 nucleotides agree with TRBD1. The CDR3 has 16 amino acids. Germline CDR1 and CDR2: SGDLS and YYNGEE. V lost 0 bases, J lost 8 bases, and 11 bases stayed unmatched.

CDR3 sequence: CASRKGQPHEKLFF. CDR3 sequence (DNA): TGTGCCAGCAGGAAGGGACAGCCGCATGAAAAACTGTTTTTT. The chain employs TRBV28 and TRBJ1-4; 7 bases map to TRBD1. Germline CDR1 reads MDHEN; CDR2 reads SYDVKM. V dropped 6 bases and J dropped 6; count of bases not matched to a gene: 7. This CDR3 is built from 14 residues.

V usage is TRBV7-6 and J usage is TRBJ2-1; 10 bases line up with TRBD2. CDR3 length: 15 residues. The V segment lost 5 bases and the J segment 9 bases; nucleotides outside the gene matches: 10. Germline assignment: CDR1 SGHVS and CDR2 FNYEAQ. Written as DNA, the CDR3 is TGTGCCAGCAGCAGAAGCGGGAGGGCGCTCGGTGAGCAGTTCTTC. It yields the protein CASSRSGRALGEQFF.

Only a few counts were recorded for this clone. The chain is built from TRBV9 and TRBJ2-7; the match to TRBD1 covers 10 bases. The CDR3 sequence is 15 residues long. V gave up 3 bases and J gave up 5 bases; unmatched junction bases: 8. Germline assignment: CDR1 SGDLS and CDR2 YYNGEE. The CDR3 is CASSGLGTGVHEQYF. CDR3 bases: TGTGCCAGCAGCGGACTCGGGACAGGGGTCCACGAGCAGTACTTC.

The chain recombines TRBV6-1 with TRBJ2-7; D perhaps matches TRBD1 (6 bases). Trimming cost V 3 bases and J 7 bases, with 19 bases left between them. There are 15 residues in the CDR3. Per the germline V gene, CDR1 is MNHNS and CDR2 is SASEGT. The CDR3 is CASSEGAGDGGEQYF. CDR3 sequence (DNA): TGTGCCAGCAGTGAGGGGGCAGGGGATGGGGGTGAGCAGTACTTC.

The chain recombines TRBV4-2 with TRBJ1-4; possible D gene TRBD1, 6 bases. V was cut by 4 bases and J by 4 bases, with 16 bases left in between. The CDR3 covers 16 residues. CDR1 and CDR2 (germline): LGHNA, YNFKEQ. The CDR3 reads CASSPSRRGGNEKLFF. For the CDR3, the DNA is TGTGCCAGCAGCCCCTCCCGTCGAGGGGGTAATGAAAAACTGTTTTTT.

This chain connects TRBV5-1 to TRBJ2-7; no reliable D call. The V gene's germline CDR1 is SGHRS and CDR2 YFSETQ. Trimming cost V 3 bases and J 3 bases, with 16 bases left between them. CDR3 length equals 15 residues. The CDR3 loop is CASSSRLGGHYEQYF. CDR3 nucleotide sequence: TGCGCCAGCAGCTCCAGGTTGGGCGGCCACTACGAGCAGTACTTC. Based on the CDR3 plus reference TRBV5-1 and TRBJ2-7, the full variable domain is KAGVTQTPRYLIKTRGQQVTLSCSPISGHRSVSWYQQTPGQGLQFLFEYFSETQRNKGNFPGRFSGRQFSNSRSEMNVSTLELGDSALYLCASSSRLGGHYEQYFGPGTRLTVT.

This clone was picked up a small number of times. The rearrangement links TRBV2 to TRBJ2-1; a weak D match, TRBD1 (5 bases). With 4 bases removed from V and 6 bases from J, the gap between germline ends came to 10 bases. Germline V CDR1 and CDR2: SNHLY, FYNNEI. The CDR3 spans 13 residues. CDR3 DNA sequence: TGTGCCAGCAGTGGCCGGACACTCAATGAGCAGTTCTTC. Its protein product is CASSGRTLNEQFF. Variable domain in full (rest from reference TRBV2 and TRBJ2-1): EPEVTQTPSHQVTQMGQEVILRCVPISNHLYFYWYRQILGQKVEFLVSFYNNEISEKSEIFDDQFSVERPDGSNFTLKIRSTKLEDSAMYFCASSGRTLNEQFFGPGTRLTVL.

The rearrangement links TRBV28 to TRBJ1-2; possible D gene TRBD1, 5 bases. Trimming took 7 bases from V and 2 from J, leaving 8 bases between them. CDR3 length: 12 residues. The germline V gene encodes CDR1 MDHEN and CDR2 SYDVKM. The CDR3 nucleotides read TGTGCCAGCAAAGGGGTAAACTATGGCTACACCTTC. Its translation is CASKGVNYGYTF.

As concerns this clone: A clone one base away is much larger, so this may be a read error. CDR3 nucleotides: TGTGTCAGTGATGGGGCCCAGGGAGGCACTGAAGCTTTCTTT. Translated, it gives CVSDGAQGGTEAFF. The V gene is TRBV6-1, the J gene TRBJ1-1; weak D call: TRBD1 (5 bases). This CDR3 has 14 amino acids. Germline values: CDR1 MNHNS, CDR2 SASEGT.

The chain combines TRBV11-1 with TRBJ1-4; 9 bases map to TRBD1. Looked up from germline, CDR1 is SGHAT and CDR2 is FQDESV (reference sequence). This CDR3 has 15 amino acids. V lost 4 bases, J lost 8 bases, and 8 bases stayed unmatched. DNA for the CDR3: TGTGCCAGCAGCTCCCGGACAGGGGCCGAGGAAAAACTGTTTTTT. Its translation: CASSSRTGAEEKLFF.

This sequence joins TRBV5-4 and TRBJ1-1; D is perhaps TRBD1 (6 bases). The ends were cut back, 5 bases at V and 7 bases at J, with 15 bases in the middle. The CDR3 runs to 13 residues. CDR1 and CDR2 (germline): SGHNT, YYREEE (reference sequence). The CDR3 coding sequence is TGTGCCAGCAGTTTGCCGGGGGCGTATGAAGCTTTCTTT. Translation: CASSLPGAYEAFF. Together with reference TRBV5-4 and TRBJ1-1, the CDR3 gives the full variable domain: ETGVTQSPTHLIKTRGQQVTLRCSSQSGHNTVSWYQQALGQGPQFIFQYYREEENGRGNFPPRFSGLQFPNYSSELNVNALELDDSALYLCASSLPGAYEAFFGQGTRLTVV.

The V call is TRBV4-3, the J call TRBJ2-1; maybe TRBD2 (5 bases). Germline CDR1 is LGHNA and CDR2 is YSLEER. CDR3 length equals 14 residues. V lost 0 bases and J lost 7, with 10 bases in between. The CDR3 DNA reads TGCGCCAGCAGCCAAGAGTGGACTCCTAATGAGCAGTTCTTC. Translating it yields CASSQEWTPNEQFF.

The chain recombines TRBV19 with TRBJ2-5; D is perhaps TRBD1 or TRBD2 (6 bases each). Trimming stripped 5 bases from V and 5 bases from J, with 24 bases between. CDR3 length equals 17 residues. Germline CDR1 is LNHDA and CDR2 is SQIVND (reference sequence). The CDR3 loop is CASSDPRTAGRRETQYF. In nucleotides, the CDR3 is TGTGCCAGTAGTGACCCACGGACAGCGGGCCGCCGGGAGACCCAGTACTTC.